Listed below are T cell receptor beta chains from one sample, sequenced in a study of blood T cell repertoires in COVID-19. This table comes from immunoSEQ multiplex PCR, and its TCRdb copy is limited to in-frame clones, with some not included. The repertoire holds about 140,000 clones, with about 86% as singletons. The sequencing input was peripheral blood. The receptors come from a human donor in a cohort sampled during active COVID-19. Both conserved end residues are trimmed from each CDR3. The order of the fields is V gene, CDR3 protein.

>TRBV18
ASSPWQGSYNEQF
>TRBV6-5
ASSFPDRGVYEQY
>TRBV5-1
ASSEQEMGYT
>TRBV14
ASSLSTGTGTEAF
>TRBV7-3
ASSLPFGTANTGELF
>TRBV5-1
ASSLEGSSEQF
>TRBV6-6
ASRRAGGAGSYEQY
>TRBV6-5
ASSSGTSGLYEQY
>TRBV5-4
ASSKSNRRTQETQY
>TRBV2
ASSEDNREGEKLF
>TRBV3-1/TRBV3-2
ASSQVGEGGPADTQY
>TRBV6-5
ASSPANRGQGEAF
>TRBV9
ASSVSTGSYGYT
>TRBV5-1
ASSSSGETQY
>TRBV19
ASSFRDRGGQY
>TRBV6-5
ASSRATGNTEAF
>TRBV7-3
ASSATPEGSPLH
>TRBV5-1
ASSLDRDGYT
>TRBV28
ASSPPGRMTSGSDTQY
>TRBV3-1/TRBV3-2
ASSLRQGPDTQY
>TRBV7-2
ASSLIVRQGNYEQY
>TRBV25-1
ASRSGEGAQH
>TRBV19
ASSIVRQAQH
>TRBV5-5
ASSFNRGSSGNTIY
>TRBV9
ASSAPLGAGNNSPLH
>TRBV11-2
ASSLNNGKQY
>TRBV27
ASSLYRGRSMIEAF
>TRBV7-9
ASSAGGGHTDTQY
>TRBV5-1
ASSLQWTQDEAF
>TRBV5-1
ASSLSSGTEAF
>TRBV28
ASSLPGLHSYEQY
>TRBV5-1
ASSFTGLRAEAF
>TRBV4-1
ASSQVPLGALNEKLF
>TRBV6-5
ASSWGQGTNQPQH
>TRBV5-1
ASSQSTGGSYNEQF
>TRBV2
ASSDRSGAKETQY
>TRBV5-1
ASNKGASYEQY
>TRBV6-5
ASSYSTGVAF
>TRBV19
ASSIASGSSGANVLT
>TRBV27
ASSLYGGGTYEQY
>TRBV5-1
ASSPNRGGYT
>TRBV7-2
ASSSGSTATQY
>TRBV6-5
ASSGTEAKNIQY
>TRBV6-5
ASSPRVTGNTIY
>TRBV11-2
ASSLRHPGTSGDTQY
>TRBV7-9
ASSLTQAGDTEAF
>TRBV6-1
ASSEVRGGANEKLF
>TRBV14
ASSQLGLAGGKEQY
>TRBV3-1/TRBV3-2
ASSQALGLDGYT
>TRBV29-1
SVDGESYEQY
>TRBV9
ASSVGRGEANVLT
>TRBV7-2
ASSAAPTGYGNQPQH
>TRBV6-6
ASSYRSGGSEKLF
>TRBV5-1
ASSSGSSYEQY
>TRBV16
ASSLWDREYQPQH
>TRBV24-1
ATSDSRQGRTEAF
>TRBV14
ASSQVGWTGGEPQY